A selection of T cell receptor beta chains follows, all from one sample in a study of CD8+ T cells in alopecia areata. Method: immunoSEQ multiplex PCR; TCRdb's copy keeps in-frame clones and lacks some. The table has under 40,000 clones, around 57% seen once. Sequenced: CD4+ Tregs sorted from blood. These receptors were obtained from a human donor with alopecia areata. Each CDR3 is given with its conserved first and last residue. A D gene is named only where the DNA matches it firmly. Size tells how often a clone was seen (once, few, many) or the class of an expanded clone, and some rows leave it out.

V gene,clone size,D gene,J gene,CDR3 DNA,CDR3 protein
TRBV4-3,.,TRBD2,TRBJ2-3,TGCGCCAGCAGCCCTAGCGGGAGCAGGGATACGCAGTATTTT,CASSPSGSRDTQYF
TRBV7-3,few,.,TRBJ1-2,TGTGCCAGCAGCTTAGACGGTTATGGCTACACCTTC,CASSLDGYGYTF
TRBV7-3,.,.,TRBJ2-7,TGTGCCAGCAGCCCAGATGGCACTGCCAGCTCCTACGAGCAGTACTTC,CASSPDGTASSYEQYF
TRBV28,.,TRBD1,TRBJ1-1,TGTGCCAGCAGTCCTCCAGGGGGACGAACTGAAGCTTTCTTT,CASSPPGGRTEAFF
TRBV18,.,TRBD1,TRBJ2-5,TGTGCCAGCTCACCGTGGAACGTGGACAGGGGGACGACCCAGTACTTC,CASSPWNVDRGTTQYF
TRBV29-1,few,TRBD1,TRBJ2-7,TGCAGCGTTGAAAGGGACAGGTCGGGGCAGTACTTC,CSVERDRSGQYF
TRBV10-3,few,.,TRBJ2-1,TGTGCCATCAGTGAGTTGGGGACGTACAATGAGCAGTTCTTC,CAISELGTYNEQFF
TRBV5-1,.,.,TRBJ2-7,TGCGCCAGCAGCTTCAGGGGACAAAGGAAGCCCTACGAGCAGTACTTC,CASSFRGQRKPYEQYF
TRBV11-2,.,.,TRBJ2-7,TGTGCCAGCAGCTTCCAGGGGTCCCTCCTATTCTACGAGCAGTACTTC,CASSFQGSLLFYEQYF
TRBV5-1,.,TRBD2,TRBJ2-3,TGCGCCAGCAGCGAGGGACTAGCGGGGGGCGGGGTGGCGCAGTATTTT,CASSEGLAGGGVAQYF
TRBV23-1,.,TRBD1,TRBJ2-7,TGCGCCAGCAGTCAATCGGGGACAGAACACGAGCAGTACTTC,CASSQSGTEHEQYF
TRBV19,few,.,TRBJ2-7,TGTGCCAGTAGGAAAGACAGGCGCTACGAGCAGTACTTC,CASRKDRRYEQYF
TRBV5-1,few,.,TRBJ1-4,TGCGCCAGCAGCGAAGCCCCAACTAATGAAAAACTGTTTTTT,CASSEAPTNEKLFF
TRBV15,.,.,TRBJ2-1,TGTGCCACCAGCCGAGGGGCGGGTGGGAATGAGCAGTTCTTC,CATSRGAGGNEQFF
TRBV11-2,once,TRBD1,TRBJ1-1,TGTGCCAGCAGCCACCGGACAGGGGTGAACACTGAAGCTTTCTTT,CASSHRTGVNTEAFF
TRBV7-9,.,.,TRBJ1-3,TGTGCCAGCAGCTTACGGTACGGTGACTCTGGAAACACCATATATTTT,CASSLRYGDSGNTIYF
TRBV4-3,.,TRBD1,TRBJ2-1,TGCGCCAGCAGCCGCGAGACAGGGTTTTTCGATGAGCAGTTCTTC,CASSRETGFFDEQFF
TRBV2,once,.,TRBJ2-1,TGTGCCAGCAGTGAAGGGCCCGGTCTAGCGACGCCCCGCAATGAGCAGTTCTTC,CASSEGPGLATPRNEQFF
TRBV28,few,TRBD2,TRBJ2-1,TGTGCCAGCAGTTTCGGCGGGAGACCCCCCAATGAGCAGTTCTTC,CASSFGGRPPNEQFF
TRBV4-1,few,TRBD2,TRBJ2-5,TGCGCCAGCAGCGGGTGGACTAGCGGGCACCTACGGGAAGAGACCCAGTACTTC,CASSGWTSGHLREETQYF
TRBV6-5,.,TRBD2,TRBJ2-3,TGTGCCAGCAGTTACTCGCGGGGGGGCTTCGGAGATACGCAGTATTTT,CASSYSRGGFGDTQYF
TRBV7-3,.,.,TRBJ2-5,TGTGCCAGCAGCTTAATGGGTTTTGGAGAGACCCAGTACTTC,CASSLMGFGETQYF
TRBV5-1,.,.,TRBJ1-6,TGCGCCAGCAGCTCCGAAACAGGCTTCATGTCTAATTCACCCCTCCACTTT,CASSSETGFMSNSPLHF
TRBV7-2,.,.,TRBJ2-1,TGTGCCAGCAGCATACAGGGAGATGAGCAGTTCTTC,CASSIQGDEQFF
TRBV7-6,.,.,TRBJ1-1,TGTGCCAGCAGCTCCGGACTGAGCACTGAAGCTTTCTTT,CASSSGLSTEAFF
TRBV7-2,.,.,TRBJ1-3,TGTGCCAGCAGCTTAGGTATAAGCTCTGGAAACACCATATATTTT,CASSLGISSGNTIYF
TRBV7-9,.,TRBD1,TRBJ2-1,TGTGCCAGCAGCCTTACAGGGGACAATGAGCAGTTCTTC,CASSLTGDNEQFF
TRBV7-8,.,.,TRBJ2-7,TGTGCCAGCAGCCCCTCCTACGAGCAGTACTTC,CASSPSYEQYF
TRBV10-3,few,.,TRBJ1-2,TGTGCCACTAAACGACAGGTTCCTCCCTATGGCTACACCTTC,CATKRQVPPYGYTF
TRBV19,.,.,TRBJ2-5,TGTGCCAGTAGAAGGACCCTAAGGGGAGAGACCCAGTACTTC,CASRRTLRGETQYF
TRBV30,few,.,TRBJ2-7,TGTGCCTGGAGCTCGGGTTCAAGGCAGTACTTC,CAWSSGSRQYF
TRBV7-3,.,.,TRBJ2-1,TGTGCCAGCAGCCTCGAGATGAGCTCCCACAATGAGCAGTTCTTC,CASSLEMSSHNEQFF
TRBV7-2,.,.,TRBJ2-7,TGTGCCAGCAGCTTAGGGGGGGCAGGAGGAATATCCTACGAGCAGTACTTC,CASSLGGAGGISYEQYF
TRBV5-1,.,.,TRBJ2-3,TGCGCCAGCAGGGCCACAGATACGCAGTATTTT,CASRATDTQYF
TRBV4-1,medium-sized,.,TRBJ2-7,TGCGCCAGCAGCGAACAGGGCAGACACTACGAGCAGTACTTC,CASSEQGRHYEQYF
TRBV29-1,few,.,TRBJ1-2,TGCAGCGTTGCCCGAGGACATCAGATCGGCTACACCTTC,CSVARGHQIGYTF
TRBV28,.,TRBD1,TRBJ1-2,TGTGCCAGCAGTTTTGGGACAGGGGATGGGGCGGTTTATGGCTACACCTTC,CASSFGTGDGAVYGYTF
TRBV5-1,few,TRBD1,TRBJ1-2,TGCGCCAGCAGCCTCATGGACAGGGGTTGGGGAGGCTACACCTTC,CASSLMDRGWGGYTF
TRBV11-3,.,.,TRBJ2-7,TGTGCCAGCAGCCCACTGGGCGGAAAAGACTACGAGCAGTACTTC,CASSPLGGKDYEQYF
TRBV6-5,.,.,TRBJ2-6,TGTGCCAGCAGCCCCAGACCCTCTGGGGCCAACGTCCTGACTTTC,CASSPRPSGANVLTF
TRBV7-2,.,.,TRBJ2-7,TGTGCCAGCAGCTTAGAGGGGTCACCAGGGGACCTCTCCTACGAGCAGTACTTC,CASSLEGSPGDLSYEQYF
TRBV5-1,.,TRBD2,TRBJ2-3,TGCGCCAGCAGCTTGTCGCCCACTAGCGGAAGCACAGATACGCAGTATTTT,CASSLSPTSGSTDTQYF
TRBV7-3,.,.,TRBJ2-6,TGTGCCAGCAGCTTAAGGTCCGGCTCTGGGGCCAACGTCCTGACTTTC,CASSLRSGSGANVLTF
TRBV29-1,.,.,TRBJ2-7,TGCAGCGTTGATGTGGGTTACGAGCAGTACTTC,CSVDVGYEQYF
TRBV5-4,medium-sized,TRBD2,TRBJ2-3,TGTGCCAGCAGCCCACGACTAGCGGGAGGCACCACAGATACGCAGTATTTT,CASSPRLAGGTTDTQYF
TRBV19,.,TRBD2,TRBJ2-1,TGTGCCAGTAGTAAAATTCGGACTAGCGGGAGCTCTCAGTTCTTC,CASSKIRTSGSSQFF
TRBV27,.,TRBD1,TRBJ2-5,TGTGCCAGCAGTTTGGACAGGGGTTCCGAGACCCAGTACTTC,CASSLDRGSETQYF
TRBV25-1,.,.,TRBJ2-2,TGTGCCAGCAGTGAATTGAACACCGGGGAGCTGTTTTTT,CASSELNTGELFF
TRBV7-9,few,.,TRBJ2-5,TGTGCCAGCAGCTTAGTAGTGGTTGGAGAGACCCAGTACTTC,CASSLVVVGETQYF
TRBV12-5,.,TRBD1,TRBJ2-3,TGTGCTAGTGGTTTGCAGGGGGCAGATACGCAGTATTTT,CASGLQGADTQYF
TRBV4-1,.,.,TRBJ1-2,TGCGCCAGCAGCCAAGATCCAGGGATATATGGCTACACCTTC,CASSQDPGIYGYTF
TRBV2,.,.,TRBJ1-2,TGTGCCAGCAGTGAAGATCGGGGGGTCTATGGCTACACCTTC,CASSEDRGVYGYTF
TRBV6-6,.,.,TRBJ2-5,TGTGCCAGCAGTTACGTTTTTAAGGGAGAGACCCAGTACTTC,CASSYVFKGETQYF
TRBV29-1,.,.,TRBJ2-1,TGCAGCGTTGGCAGGGGTCCCTACAATGAGCAGTTCTTC,CSVGRGPYNEQFF
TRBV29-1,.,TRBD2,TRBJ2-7,TGCAGCGTTGTTCGACTAGCGGGAGTGTCCAACGAGCAGTACTTC,CSVVRLAGVSNEQYF
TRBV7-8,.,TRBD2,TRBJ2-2,TGTGCCAGCAGCCCCCGGACTAGCGGGAACGGGGAGCTGTTTTTT,CASSPRTSGNGELFF
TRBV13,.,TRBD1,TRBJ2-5,TGTGCCAGCAGTTCCAGGGGGATCCAAGAGACCCAGTACTTC,CASSSRGIQETQYF
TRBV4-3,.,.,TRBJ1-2,TGCGCCAGCAGCCAAGGTAGGGCTGACTATGGCTACACCTTC,CASSQGRADYGYTF
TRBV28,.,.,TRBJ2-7,TGTGCCAGCAGTGCTCCAGGGGAGAGCTACGAGCAGTACTTC,CASSAPGESYEQYF